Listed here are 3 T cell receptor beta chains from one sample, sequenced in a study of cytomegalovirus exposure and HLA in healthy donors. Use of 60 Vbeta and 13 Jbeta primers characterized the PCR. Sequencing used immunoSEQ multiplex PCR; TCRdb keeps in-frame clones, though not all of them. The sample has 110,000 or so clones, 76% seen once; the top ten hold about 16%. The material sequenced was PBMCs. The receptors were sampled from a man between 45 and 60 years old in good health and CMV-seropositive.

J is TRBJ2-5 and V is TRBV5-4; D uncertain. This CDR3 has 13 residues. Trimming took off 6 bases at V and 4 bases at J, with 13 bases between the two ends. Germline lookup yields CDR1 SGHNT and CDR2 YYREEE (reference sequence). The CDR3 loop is CASMGSKRETQYF. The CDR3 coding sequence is TGTGCCAGCATGGGTAGCAAGCGAGAGACCCAGTACTTC.

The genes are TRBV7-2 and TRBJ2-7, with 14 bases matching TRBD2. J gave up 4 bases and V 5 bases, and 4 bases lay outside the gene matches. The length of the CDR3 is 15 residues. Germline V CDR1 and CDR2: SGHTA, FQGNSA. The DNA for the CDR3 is TGTGCCAGCAGCCGGGGGACTAGCGGGAGTTACGAGCAGTACTTC. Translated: CASSRGTSGSYEQYF.

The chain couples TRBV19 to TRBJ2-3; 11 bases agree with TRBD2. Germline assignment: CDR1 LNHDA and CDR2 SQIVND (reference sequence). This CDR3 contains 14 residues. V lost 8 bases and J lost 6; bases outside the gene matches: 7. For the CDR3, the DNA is TGTGCCAGTTTAGCGGGAGGGCCGGAGGATACGCAGTATTTT. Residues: CASLAGGPEDTQYF.